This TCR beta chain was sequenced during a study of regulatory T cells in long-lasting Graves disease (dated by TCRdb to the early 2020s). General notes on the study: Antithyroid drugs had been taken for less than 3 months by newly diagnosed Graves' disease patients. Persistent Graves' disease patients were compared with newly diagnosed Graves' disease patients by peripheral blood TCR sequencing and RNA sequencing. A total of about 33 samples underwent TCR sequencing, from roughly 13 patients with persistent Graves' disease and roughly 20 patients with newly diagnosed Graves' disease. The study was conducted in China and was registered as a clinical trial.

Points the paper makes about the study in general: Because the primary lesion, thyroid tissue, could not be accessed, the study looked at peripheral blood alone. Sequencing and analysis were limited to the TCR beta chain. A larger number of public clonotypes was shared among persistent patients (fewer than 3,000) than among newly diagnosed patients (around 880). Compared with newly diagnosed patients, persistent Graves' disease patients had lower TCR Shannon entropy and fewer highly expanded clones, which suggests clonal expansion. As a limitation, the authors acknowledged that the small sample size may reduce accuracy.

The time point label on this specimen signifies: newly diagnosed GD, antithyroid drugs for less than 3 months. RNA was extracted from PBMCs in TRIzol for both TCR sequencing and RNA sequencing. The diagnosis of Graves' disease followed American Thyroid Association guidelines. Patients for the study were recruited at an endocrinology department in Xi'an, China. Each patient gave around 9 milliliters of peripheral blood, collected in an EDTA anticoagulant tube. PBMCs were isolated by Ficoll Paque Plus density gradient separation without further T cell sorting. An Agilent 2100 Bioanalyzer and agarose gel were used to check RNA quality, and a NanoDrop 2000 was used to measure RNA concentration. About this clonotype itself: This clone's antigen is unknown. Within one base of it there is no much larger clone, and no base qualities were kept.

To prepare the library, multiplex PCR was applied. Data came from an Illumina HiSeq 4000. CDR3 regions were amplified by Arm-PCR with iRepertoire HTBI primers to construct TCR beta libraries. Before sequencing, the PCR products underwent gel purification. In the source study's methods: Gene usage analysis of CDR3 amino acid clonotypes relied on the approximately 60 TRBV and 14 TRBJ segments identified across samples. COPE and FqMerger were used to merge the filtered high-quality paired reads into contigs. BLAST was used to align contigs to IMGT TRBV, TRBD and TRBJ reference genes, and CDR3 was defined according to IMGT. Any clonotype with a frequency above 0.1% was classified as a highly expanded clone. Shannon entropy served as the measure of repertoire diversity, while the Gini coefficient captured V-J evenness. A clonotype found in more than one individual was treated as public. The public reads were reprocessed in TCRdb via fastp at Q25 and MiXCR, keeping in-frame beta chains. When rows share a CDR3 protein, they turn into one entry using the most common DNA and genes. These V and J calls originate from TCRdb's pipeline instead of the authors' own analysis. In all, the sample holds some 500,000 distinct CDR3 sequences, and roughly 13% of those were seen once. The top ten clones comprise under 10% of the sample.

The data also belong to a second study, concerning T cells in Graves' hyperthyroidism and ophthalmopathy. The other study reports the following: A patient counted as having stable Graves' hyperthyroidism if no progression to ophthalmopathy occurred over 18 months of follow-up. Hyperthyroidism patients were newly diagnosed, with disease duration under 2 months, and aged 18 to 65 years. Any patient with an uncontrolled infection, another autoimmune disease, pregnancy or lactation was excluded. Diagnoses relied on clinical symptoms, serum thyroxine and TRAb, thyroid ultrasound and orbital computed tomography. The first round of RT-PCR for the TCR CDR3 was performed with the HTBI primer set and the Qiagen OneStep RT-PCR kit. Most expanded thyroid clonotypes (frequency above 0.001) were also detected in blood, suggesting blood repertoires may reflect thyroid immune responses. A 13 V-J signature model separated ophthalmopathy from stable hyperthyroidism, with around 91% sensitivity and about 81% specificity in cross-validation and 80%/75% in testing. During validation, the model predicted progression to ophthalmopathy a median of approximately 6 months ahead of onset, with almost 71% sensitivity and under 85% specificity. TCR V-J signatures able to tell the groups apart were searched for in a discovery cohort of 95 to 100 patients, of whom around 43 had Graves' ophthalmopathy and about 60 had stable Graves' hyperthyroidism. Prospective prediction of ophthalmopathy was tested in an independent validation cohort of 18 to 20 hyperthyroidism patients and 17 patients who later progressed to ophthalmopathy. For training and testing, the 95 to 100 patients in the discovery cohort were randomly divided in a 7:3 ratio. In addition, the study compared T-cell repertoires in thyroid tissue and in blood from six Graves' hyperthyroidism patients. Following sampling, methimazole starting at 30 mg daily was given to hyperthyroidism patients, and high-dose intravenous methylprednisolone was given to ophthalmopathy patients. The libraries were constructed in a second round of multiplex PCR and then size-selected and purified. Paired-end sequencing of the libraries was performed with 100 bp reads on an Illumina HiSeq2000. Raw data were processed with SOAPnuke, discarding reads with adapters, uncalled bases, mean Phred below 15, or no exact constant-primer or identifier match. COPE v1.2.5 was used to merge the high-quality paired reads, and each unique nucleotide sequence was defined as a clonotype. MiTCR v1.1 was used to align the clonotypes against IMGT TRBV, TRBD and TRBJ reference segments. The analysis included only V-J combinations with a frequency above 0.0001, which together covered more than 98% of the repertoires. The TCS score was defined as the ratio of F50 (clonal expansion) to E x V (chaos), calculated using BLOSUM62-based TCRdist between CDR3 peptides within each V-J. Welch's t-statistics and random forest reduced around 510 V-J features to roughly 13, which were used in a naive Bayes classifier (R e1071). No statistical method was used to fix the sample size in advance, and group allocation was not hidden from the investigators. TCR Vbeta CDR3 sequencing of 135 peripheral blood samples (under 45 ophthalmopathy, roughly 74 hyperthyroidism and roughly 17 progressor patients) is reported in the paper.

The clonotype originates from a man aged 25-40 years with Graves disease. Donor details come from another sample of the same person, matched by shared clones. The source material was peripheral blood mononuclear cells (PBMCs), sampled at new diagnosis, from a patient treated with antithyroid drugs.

Read as DNA, the sequence is TGTGCCTGGAGTGTAACGCGGGCTAGGGAGCAGTACTTC. The encoded protein is CAWSVTRAREQYF. The chain is made from TRBV30 and TRBJ2-7, with TRBD2 tentatively as D gene (5 bases match). CDR3 length: 13 amino acids, cysteine to phenylalanine. The retained sequence is limited to the CDR3, 39 bases, with the frame set at the first base. V loses 0 bases, J loses 7 bases, and the germline ends lie 13 bases apart. CDR1 is given as GTSNPN and CDR2 as SVGIG, both from the germline V gene (reference sequence).